The clone carrying this T cell receptor beta chain was seen at least ten times. Its specificity is not known. This specimen belongs to a study of response to subunit inactivated influenza vaccine. Whole-study results and caveats: It was the authors' suggestion that each seasonal influenza vaccination recruits few new T cells.

TCRdb independently ran MiXCR on the RT-PCR reads; one entry per CDR3 protein. The sample holds hundreds of thousands of distinct CDR3 sequences, under 9% seen once. CDR3 length: 15 residues. Trimming stripped 7 bases from V and 2 bases from J, with 14 bases between. Germline V CDR1 and CDR2: MNHNS, SASEGT. This rearrangement joins TRBV6-1 to TRBJ2-2, with D possibly matching TRBD1 (6 bases). The source is a man aged 50-75 years who received an inactivated influenza vaccine. The specimen was PBMCs from blood, collected around 25 months after vaccination. The CDR3 region has the DNA TGTGCCAGCAATCCTAACAGGGAAAACACCGGGGAGCTGTTTTTT. Its protein product is CASNPNRENTGELFF.